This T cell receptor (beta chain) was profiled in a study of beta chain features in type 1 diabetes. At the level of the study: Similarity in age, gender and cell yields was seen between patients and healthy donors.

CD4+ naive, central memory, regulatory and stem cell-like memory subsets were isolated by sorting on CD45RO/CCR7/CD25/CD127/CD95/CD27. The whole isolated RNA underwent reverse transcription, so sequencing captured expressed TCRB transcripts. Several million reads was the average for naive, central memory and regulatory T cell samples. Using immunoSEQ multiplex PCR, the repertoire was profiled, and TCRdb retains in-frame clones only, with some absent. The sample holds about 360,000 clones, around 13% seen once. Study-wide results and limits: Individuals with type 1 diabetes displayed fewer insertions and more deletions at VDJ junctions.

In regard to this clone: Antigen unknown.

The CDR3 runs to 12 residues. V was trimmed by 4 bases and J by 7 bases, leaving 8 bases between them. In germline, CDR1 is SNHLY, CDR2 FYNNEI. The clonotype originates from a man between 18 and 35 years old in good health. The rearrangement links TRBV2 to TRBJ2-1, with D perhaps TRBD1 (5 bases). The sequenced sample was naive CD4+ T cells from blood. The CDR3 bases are TGTGCCAGCAGTGCAGGGCCAAATGAGCAGTTCTTC. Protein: CASSAGPNEQFF.